This TCR beta chain was identified in a study of T-cell reconstitution after alpha-beta-depleted transplantation in children. V was shortened by 1 base and J by 4 bases, with 14 bases between the two germline ends. Germline V gives CDR1 KGHSH, CDR2 LQKENI. This CDR3 contains 15 residues. For this clonotype: Its antigen is currently unknown.

Unique molecular identifiers were incorporated into the prepared TCRbeta library. TCRdb called the PCR reads again in MiXCR, with one record for every CDR3 protein. The data hold hundreds of thousands of distinct CDR3 sequences, with about 15% observed a single time. Study observations and caveats: Reported findings indicate that, about two months after transplant, alpha-beta T cells came from several hundred expanded clones, which were derived from non-depleted graft cells. In some patients, recipient T cells and intrathymic progenitors surviving conditioning explained high day-60 diversity.

V usage is TRBV18 and J usage is TRBJ2-7, with D perhaps matching TRBD2 (5 bases). This sequence was found in a male patient younger than 18 who had a stem cell transplant for acute lymphoblastic leukemia, so the T cells may come from the graft donor. The sequencing here drew on PBMCs, mostly from graft donor cells, taken 360 days after TCRalphabeta/CD19-depleted stem cell transplant. This CDR3 reads CASSPLDTSLYEQYF. The CDR3 nucleotides read TGTGCCAGCTCACCACTCGATACTAGTCTTTACGAGCAGTACTTC.